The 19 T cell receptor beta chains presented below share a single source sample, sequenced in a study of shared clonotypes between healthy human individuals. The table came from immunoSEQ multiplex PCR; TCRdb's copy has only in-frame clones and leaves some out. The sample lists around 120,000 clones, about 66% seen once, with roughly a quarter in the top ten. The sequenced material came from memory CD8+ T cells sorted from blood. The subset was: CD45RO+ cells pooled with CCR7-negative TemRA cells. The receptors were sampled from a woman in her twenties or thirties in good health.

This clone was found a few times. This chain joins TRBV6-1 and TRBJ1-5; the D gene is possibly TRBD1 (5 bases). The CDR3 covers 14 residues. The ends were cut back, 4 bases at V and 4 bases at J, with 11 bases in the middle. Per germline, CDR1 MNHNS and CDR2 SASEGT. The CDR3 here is CASSGSWGNQPQHF. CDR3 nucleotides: TGTGCCAGCAGTGGTTCATGGGGGAATCAGCCCCAGCATTTT.

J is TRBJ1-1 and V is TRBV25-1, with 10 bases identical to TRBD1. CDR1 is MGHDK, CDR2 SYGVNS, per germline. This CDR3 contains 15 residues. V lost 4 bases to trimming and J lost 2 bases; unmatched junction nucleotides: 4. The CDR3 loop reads CASSARDRGNTEAFF. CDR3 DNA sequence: TGTGCCAGCAGTGCCCGGGACAGGGGTAACACTGAAGCTTTCTTT.

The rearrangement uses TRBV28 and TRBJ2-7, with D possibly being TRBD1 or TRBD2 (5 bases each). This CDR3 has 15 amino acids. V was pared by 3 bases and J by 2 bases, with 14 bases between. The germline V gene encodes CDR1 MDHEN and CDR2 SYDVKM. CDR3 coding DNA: TGTGCCAGCAGTTTTGCCGGGACGGGAACCTACGAGCAGTACTTC. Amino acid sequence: CASSFAGTGTYEQYF.

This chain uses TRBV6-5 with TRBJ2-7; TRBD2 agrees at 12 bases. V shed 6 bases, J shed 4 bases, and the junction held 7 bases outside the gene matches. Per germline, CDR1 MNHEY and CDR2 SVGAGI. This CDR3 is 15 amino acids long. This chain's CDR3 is CASRSILAGGYEQYF. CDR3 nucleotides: TGTGCCAGCAGGTCTATTCTAGCGGGAGGGTACGAGCAGTACTTC.

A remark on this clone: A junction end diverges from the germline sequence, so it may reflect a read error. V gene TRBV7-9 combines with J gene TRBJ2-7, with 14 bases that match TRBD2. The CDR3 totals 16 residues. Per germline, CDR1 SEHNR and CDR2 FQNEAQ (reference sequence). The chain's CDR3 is CASSSGLAGVSHEQYF. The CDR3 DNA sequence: TGTGCCAGCAGCTCGGGACTAGCGGGAGTCTCCCACGAGCAGTACTTC.

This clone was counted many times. CDR3 sequence (DNA): TGCGCCAGCAGCCCATCGCAGCGGAACCCCTACAATGAGCAGTTCTTC. This encodes CASSPSQRNPYNEQFF. The V gene is TRBV4-1, the J gene TRBJ2-1, with D perhaps TRBD2 (5 bases). V lost 4 bases and J 2 bases, leaving 15 bases between the germline ends. Per the germline V gene, CDR1 is MGHRA and CDR2 is YSYEKL. The CDR3 runs 16 residues.

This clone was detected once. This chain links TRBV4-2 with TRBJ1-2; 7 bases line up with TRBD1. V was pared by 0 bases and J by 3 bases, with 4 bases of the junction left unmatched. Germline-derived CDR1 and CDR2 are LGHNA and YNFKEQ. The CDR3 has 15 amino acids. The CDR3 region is CASSQELGQYYGYTF. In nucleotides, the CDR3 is TGTGCCAGCAGCCAAGAATTGGGACAGTACTATGGCTACACCTTC.

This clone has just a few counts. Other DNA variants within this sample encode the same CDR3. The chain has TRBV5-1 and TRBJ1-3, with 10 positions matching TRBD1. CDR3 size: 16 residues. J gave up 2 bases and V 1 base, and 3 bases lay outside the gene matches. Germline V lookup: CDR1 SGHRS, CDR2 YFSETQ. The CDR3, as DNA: TGCGCCAGCAGCTTGCCCGGGACAGGGGCTGGAAACACCATATATTTT. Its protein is CASSLPGTGAGNTIYF.

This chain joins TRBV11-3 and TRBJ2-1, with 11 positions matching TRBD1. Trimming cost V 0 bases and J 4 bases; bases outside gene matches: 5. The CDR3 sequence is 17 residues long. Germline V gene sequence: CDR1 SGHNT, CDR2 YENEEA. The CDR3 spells CASSLDSGTGGYNEQFF. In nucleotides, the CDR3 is TGTGCCAGCAGCTTAGATTCCGGGACAGGGGGATACAATGAGCAGTTCTTC.

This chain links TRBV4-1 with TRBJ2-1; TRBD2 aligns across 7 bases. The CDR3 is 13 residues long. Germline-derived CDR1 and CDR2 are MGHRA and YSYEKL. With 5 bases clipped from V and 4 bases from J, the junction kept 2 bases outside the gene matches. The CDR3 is CASSSGVYNEQFF. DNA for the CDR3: TGCGCCAGCAGCAGCGGGGTTTACAATGAGCAGTTCTTC.

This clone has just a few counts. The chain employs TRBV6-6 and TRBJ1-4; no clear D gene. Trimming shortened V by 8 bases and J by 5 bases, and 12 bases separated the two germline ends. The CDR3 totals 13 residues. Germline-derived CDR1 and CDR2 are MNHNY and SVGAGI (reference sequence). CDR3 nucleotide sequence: TGTGCCAGCGGAGCGACGGAGAATGAAAAACTGTTTTTT. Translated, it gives CASGATENEKLFF.

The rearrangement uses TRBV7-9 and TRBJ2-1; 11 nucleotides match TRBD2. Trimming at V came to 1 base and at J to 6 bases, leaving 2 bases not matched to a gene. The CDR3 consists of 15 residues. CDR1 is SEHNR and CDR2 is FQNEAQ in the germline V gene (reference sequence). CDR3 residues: CASSLVAGGANEQFF. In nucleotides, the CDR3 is TGTGCCAGCAGCTTAGTAGCGGGAGGGGCCAATGAGCAGTTCTTC.

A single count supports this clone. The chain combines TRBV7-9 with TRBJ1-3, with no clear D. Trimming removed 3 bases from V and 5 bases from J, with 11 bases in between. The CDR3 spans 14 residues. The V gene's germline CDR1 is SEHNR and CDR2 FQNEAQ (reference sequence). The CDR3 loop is CASSFGGTRNTIYF. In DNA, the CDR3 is TGTGCCAGCAGCTTCGGAGGAACGAGAAACACCATATATTTT. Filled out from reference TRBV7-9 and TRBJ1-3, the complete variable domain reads DTGVSQNPRHKITKRGQNVTFRCDPISEHNRLYWYRQTLGQGPEFLTYFQNEAQLEKSRLLSDRFSAERPKGSFSTLEIQRTEQGDSAMYLCASSFGGTRNTIYFGEGSWLTVV.

The CDR3 sequence is CASSLFRDRGYEQYF. Written as DNA, the CDR3 is TGTGCCAGCAGTTTATTCCGGGACAGGGGCTACGAGCAGTACTTC. The rearrangement uses TRBV28 and TRBJ2-7, with TRBD1 matching 10 bases. This CDR3 is 15 amino acids long. Germline CDR1 is MDHEN and CDR2 is SYDVKM. V was pared by 1 base and J by 3 bases, with 3 bases of the junction left unmatched.

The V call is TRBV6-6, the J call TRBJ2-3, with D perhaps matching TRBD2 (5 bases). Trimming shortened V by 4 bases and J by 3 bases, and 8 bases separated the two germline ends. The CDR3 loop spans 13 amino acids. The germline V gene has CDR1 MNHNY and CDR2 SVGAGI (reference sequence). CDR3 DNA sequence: TGTGCCAGCAGTTGGACTGGAACAGATACGCAGTATTTT. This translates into CASSWTGTDTQYF.

For the CDR3, the DNA is TGTGCCAGTAGTACAAAATCTAGCGGGCGCTCCTACGAGCAGTACTTC. Its protein product is CASSTKSSGRSYEQYF. The J gene is TRBJ2-7, the V gene TRBV19, with 8 bases matching TRBD2. Germline assignment: CDR1 LNHDA and CDR2 SQIVND (reference sequence). Germline trimming cut 4 bases from V and 0 bases from J; bases unmatched to any gene: 8. There are 16 residues in the CDR3.

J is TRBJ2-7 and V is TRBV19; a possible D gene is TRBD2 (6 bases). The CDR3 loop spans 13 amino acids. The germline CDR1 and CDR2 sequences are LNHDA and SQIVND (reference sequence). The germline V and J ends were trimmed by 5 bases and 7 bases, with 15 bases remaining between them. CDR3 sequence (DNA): TGTGCCAGTAGTCCGGGACTTGGAATGGAGCAGTACTTC. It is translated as CASSPGLGMEQYF.

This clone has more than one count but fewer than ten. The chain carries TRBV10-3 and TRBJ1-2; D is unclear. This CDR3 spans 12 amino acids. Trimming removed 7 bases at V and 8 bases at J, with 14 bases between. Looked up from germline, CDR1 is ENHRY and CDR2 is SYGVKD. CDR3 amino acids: CAIKGAEGGYTF. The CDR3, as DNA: TGTGCCATCAAGGGTGCCGAAGGGGGCTACACCTTC.

The CDR3 nucleotides are TGTGCCAGTAGTGGAGCATCGACAGGGGCTCAGCCCCAGCATTTT. It encodes CASSGASTGAQPQHF. The rearrangement joins TRBV19 to TRBJ1-5; 8 nucleotides line up with TRBD1. Germline CDR1 LNHDA, CDR2 SQIVND (reference sequence). The trim removed 5 bases at V and 6 bases at J, leaving 9 bases unmatched. This CDR3 comprises 15 residues.